This T cell receptor beta chain is drawn from a study of CD8 T cells in ankylosing spondylitis. TCRdb passed the 5' RACE reads through MiXCR, listing each CDR3 protein once. This table holds about 160,000 distinct CDR3 sequences, about 16% found once. Germline CDR1 and CDR2: GTSNPN and SVGIG (reference sequence). The germline V and J ends were trimmed by 2 bases and 4 bases, with 12 bases remaining between them. The CDR3 contains 14 residues. This clonotype was counted only a few times. The sample comprised blood, either unsorted or a sorted T cell fraction (not recorded which). This sequence originates from a male donor with ankylosing spondylitis or in good health (not recorded which). The chain combines TRBV30 with TRBJ2-1, with D possibly TRBD2 on 6 matching bases. Written as DNA, the CDR3 is TGTGCCTGGAGTTTTACGGGAGAGTACAATGAGCAGTTCTTC. Translating gives CAWSFTGEYNEQFF.